This T cell receptor (beta chain) originates from a study of blood T cell repertoires in COVID-19. Study-level information: Samples came from the United States, Italy and Spain, spanning acute and convalescent COVID-19.

The CDR3 contains 14 residues. Germline CDR1 and CDR2: SGHDN and FVKESK. Trimming cost V 0 bases and J 1 base, with 4 bases left between them. This clone came up once. Study processing details: Reference gene primer amplification gave estimated nucleated cell counts. Generated by immunoSEQ multiplex PCR, the TCRdb table keeps only in-frame clones and is missing some. V, J and clone size derive from that table, while D and trimming were established from the DNA sequence. The sample holds 130,000 or so clones, around 83% seen once. This TCR was sampled from a woman aged 55-70 years with acute or convalescent COVID-19. Sequencing was performed on peripheral blood. The chain recombines TRBV14 with TRBJ1-3, with D hard to call. CDR3 sequence reads: CASSQDLSGNTIYF. The CDR3 bases are TGTGCCAGCAGCCAAGATCTGTCTGGAAACACCATATATTTT.